Below are 30 T cell receptor beta chains sequenced from a single sample in a study of early T cells in non-severe SARS-CoV-2 infection listed by TCRdb under 2021. The library was built by means of 5' RACE. Sequencing used a NextSeq 500. The raw public reads went through TCRdb reprocessing: fastp at Q25, MiXCR clone calling, in-frame beta chains kept. Records with the same CDR3 protein are collapsed into one entry carrying the most frequent genes and DNA. The sample has about 60,000 distinct CDR3 sequences on record, roughly 10% of them singletons. The ten top clones hold under 4% of the sample. Material for sequencing was whole blood. The source of these receptors is an adult who was a healthcare worker with PCR-confirmed SARS-CoV-2 infection or an uninfected control (not recorded which).

This clonotype has just a few counts. The rearrangement uses TRBV29-1 and TRBJ2-3; 9 nucleotides line up with TRBD2. The CDR3 loop spans 14 amino acids. CDR1 is SQVTM and CDR2 is ANQGSEA in the germline V gene. Trimming cost V 7 bases and J 3 bases; bases outside gene matches: 8. The CDR3 nucleotides read TGCAGCGGAGGAGGGCTAGCGGGAACAGATACGCAGTATTTT. As protein: CSGGGLAGTDTQYF.

This clonotype was observed a few times. The chain links TRBV19 to TRBJ2-3, with 7 bases matching TRBD1. The germline CDR1 and CDR2 sequences are LNHDA and SQIVND (reference sequence). V was clipped by 5 bases and J by 4 bases; unmatched bases: 15. CDR3 length equals 17 residues. The CDR3 DNA is TGTGCCAGTAGTGAGGGGGCCCGGAGTTTCATCGCAGATACGCAGTATTTT. It is translated as CASSEGARSFIADTQYF.

As to this clonotype: The junction and the germline gene differ at one end; a read error may be behind it. V is TRBV7-6 and J is TRBJ1-1, with D possibly TRBD1 on 6 matching bases. This CDR3 has 16 residues. Germline V lookup: CDR1 SGHVS, CDR2 FNYEAQ. Written as DNA, the CDR3 is TGTGCCAGCAGCTCGACTCCCGTTAGGGGGAGGACTGAAGCTCTCTTT. Amino acids: CASSSTPVRGRTEALF.

This clonotype was detected only a few times. The rearrangement uses TRBV28 and TRBJ2-3; D is ambiguous. V was pared by 4 bases and J by 2 bases, with 13 bases between. Germline CDR1 is MDHEN and CDR2 is SYDVKM. CDR3 length equals 15 residues. The chain's CDR3 is CASSSTAPNTDTQYF. The CDR3 DNA sequence: TGTGCCAGCAGTTCCACAGCTCCCAACACAGATACGCAGTATTTT.

This clonotype has ten or more counts. CDR3 in DNA: TGCAGTGCTAGAGATATGACAGGGAGCTCCTATAATTCACCCCTCCACTTT. Translated: CSARDMTGSSYNSPLHF. The chain couples TRBV20-1 to TRBJ1-6; TRBD1 matches 7 bases. From germline, CDR1 is DFQATT and CDR2 SNEGSKA (reference sequence). J gave up 0 bases and V 0 bases, and 5 bases lay outside the gene matches. The CDR3 has 17 residues.

The chain carries TRBV7-3 and TRBJ2-1, with D possibly being TRBD2 (6 bases). The CDR3 is 16 residues long. Per germline, CDR1 SGHTA and CDR2 FQGTGA. Between the trimmed V and J ends, which lost 0 bases and 1 base, there was a span of 10 bases. CDR3 DNA sequence: TGTGCCAGCAGCTTAACTGCTAGCGCATCCTACAATGAGCAGTTCTTC. Protein sequence: CASSLTASASYNEQFF.

This clonotype was recorded many times. The V call is TRBV24-1, the J call TRBJ2-2; the D is unclear. Germline V gene lookup returns CDR1 KGHDR and CDR2 SFDVKD. V lost 2 bases to trimming and J lost 9 bases, with 9 bases between them. CDR3 length equals 13 residues. CDR3 sequence reads: CATSDSEKRELFF. CDR3 coding DNA: TGTGCCACCAGTGATTCTGAAAAACGGGAGCTGTTTTTT.

The chain uses TRBV10-1 and TRBJ2-2; 12 positions agree with TRBD2. The CDR3 is made up of 15 amino acids. The germline gives CDR1 WNHNN, CDR2 SYGVQD (reference sequence). Germline trimming cut 4 bases from V and 7 bases from J; bases unmatched to any gene: 4. This CDR3 is CASSGLAGVHGELFF. The CDR3 DNA sequence: TGCGCCAGCAGTGGACTAGCGGGAGTTCACGGGGAGCTGTTTTTT.

The J gene is TRBJ1-2, the V gene TRBV29-1; D remains ambiguous. CDR1 is SQVTM and CDR2 is ANQGSEA in the germline V gene. The CDR3 consists of 10 residues. Trimming took 4 bases from V and 7 from J, leaving 7 bases between them. The CDR3 loop reads CSVAGTGYTF. For the CDR3, the DNA is TGCAGCGTTGCAGGAACTGGCTACACCTTC.

This clonotype was seen more than once but under ten times. This chain links TRBV11-2 with TRBJ2-2; tentatively, D is TRBD1 (5 bases). V dropped 5 bases and J dropped 0 bases, with 10 bases sitting between them. Germline CDR1 reads SGHAT; CDR2 reads FQNNGV. The CDR3 length is 15 residues. Written as DNA, the CDR3 is TGTGCCAGCAGCAACGTAGGGGCGAACACCGGGGAGCTGTTTTTT. Amino acid sequence: CASSNVGANTGELFF.

There are a few counts of this clonotype. CDR3 amino acids: CASSFLAGSYNEQFF. CDR3 DNA: TGTGCCAGCAGTTTTCTAGCGGGAAGCTACAATGAGCAGTTCTTC. V is TRBV28 and J is TRBJ2-1, with TRBD2 identical over 9 bases. CDR3 length equals 15 residues. CDR1 is MDHEN and CDR2 is SYDVKM in the germline V gene. V lost 3 bases, J lost 3 bases, and 3 bases stayed unmatched.

This clonotype was recorded at least ten times. The chain links TRBV20-1 to TRBJ1-1; perhaps TRBD1 as D (6 bases). The V gene's germline CDR1 is DFQATT and CDR2 SNEGSKA (reference sequence). The CDR3 is made up of 16 amino acids. V lost 3 bases and J lost 0, with 17 bases in between. The CDR3 loop is CSASDRSKNMNTEAFF. CDR3 nucleotide sequence: TGCAGTGCTAGTGACAGGTCCAAAAATATGAACACTGAAGCTTTCTTT.

This clonotype was seen repeatedly, ten times or more. The chain is built from TRBV6-2 or TRBV6-3 and TRBJ1-2; D unresolved. V lost 5 bases to trimming and J lost 4 bases, with 14 bases between them. CDR3 length: 14 residues. Germline loops: CDR1 MNHEY, CDR2 SVGEGT. The CDR3 bases are TGTGCCAGCAGTCTATGGACGGAGAGCTATGGCTACACCTTC. Its protein product is CASSLWTESYGYTF.

This clonotype occurred a few times. The CDR3 is CASSPPGQKNQPQHF. For the CDR3, the DNA is TGTGCCAGCTCACCACCGGGGCAGAAAAATCAGCCCCAGCATTTT. The genes are TRBV18 and TRBJ1-5, with D perhaps matching TRBD1 (5 bases). Germline CDR1 is KGHSH and CDR2 is LQKENI. Trimming cost V 0 bases and J 4 bases, with 10 bases left between them. The CDR3 sequence is 15 residues long.

This clonotype came up a few times. The chain carries TRBV20-1 and TRBJ1-4; 8 positions agree with TRBD1. V lost 5 bases and J lost 8; bases outside the gene matches: 10. The CDR3 sequence is 14 residues long. CDR1 and CDR2 (germline): DFQATT, SNEGSKA (reference sequence). The CDR3 is CSAGGTGQDEKLFF. In nucleotides, the CDR3 is TGCAGTGCTGGGGGGACGGGACAGGACGAAAAACTGTTTTTT.

The chain joins TRBV18 to TRBJ2-5, with 8 bases matching TRBD2. This CDR3 comprises 14 residues. V lost 6 bases, J lost 1 base, and 4 bases stayed unmatched. Germline CDR1 and CDR2: KGHSH and LQKENI. The CDR3 is CASSPTSAQETQYF. The DNA of the CDR3 is TGTGCCAGCTCTCCGACTAGCGCCCAAGAGACCCAGTACTTC.

This clonotype came up many times. The chain uses TRBV6-2 or TRBV6-3 and TRBJ2-5; no firm D call. Germline CDR1 is MNHEY and CDR2 is SVGEGT. This CDR3 region has 16 residues. Trimming took 4 bases from V and 2 from J, leaving 17 bases between them. This CDR3 is CASSSPRGSPQETQYF. CDR3 sequence (DNA): TGTGCCAGCAGTTCCCCCCGAGGTAGCCCACAAGAGACCCAGTACTTC.

This clonotype came up a few times. This sequence joins TRBV7-2 and TRBJ2-5, with D perhaps TRBD1 (7 bases). Germline V lookup: CDR1 SGHTA, CDR2 FQGNSA. CDR3 length: 14 amino acids. V was cut by 5 bases and J by 4 bases, with 14 bases left in between. CDR3 DNA sequence: TGTGCCAGCAGCGCCGCAGGGGGGAGAGAGACCCAGTACTTC. Its translation is CASSAAGGRETQYF.

This clonotype occurred many times. The chain has TRBV29-1 and TRBJ2-3; possible D gene TRBD2, 5 bases. Trimming cost V 8 bases and J 1 base, with 10 bases left between them. This CDR3 has 12 residues. Germline V gene data show CDR1 as SQVTM and CDR2 as ANQGSEA. The CDR3: CSTKGGTDTQYF. CDR3 coding DNA: TGCAGCACGAAGGGAGGCACAGATACGCAGTATTTT.

This clonotype was counted a few times. V is TRBV18 and J is TRBJ2-1; 9 bases line up with TRBD2. V dropped 1 base and J dropped 7; count of bases not matched to a gene: 5. The CDR3 totals 15 residues. Looked up from germline, CDR1 is KGHSH and CDR2 is LQKENI. The CDR3 nucleotides are TGTGCCAGCTCACCACTAGCGGGAGAATTGAATGAGCAGTTCTTC. This gives the protein CASSPLAGELNEQFF.

The chain recombines TRBV7-2 with TRBJ2-5; D possibly uses TRBD1 or TRBD2 (5 bases each). CDR1 SGHTA and CDR2 FQGNSA come from the germline V gene. The CDR3 contains 15 residues. Trimming pared 0 bases from V and 3 bases from J, leaving 11 bases between. The CDR3 spells CASSLARVGEETQYF. The CDR3 DNA reads as TGTGCCAGCAGCTTAGCGCGGGTAGGGGAAGAGACCCAGTACTTC.

This clonotype was observed many times. This rearrangement joins TRBV20-1 to TRBJ1-1; D is ambiguous. CDR1 DFQATT and CDR2 SNEGSKA come from the germline V gene (reference sequence). The CDR3 runs 14 residues. V shed 5 bases and J shed 6 bases, with 19 bases lying between them. CDR3 protein: CSALGPSYGAEAFF. The CDR3 nucleotides are TGCAGTGCTCTCGGGCCGAGCTACGGCGCTGAAGCTTTCTTT.

Remarks on this clonotype: This may arise from a read error, as a much more abundant clone is one base away. The V and J genes are TRBV7-2 and TRBJ1-4; weak D call: TRBD1 (6 bases). The CDR3 totals 15 residues. Per germline, CDR1 SGHTA and CDR2 FQGNSA. V shed 1 base and J shed 8 bases, with 14 bases lying between them. CDR3: CASSLDLNRVEKLFF. CDR3 nucleotides: TGTGCCAGCAGCTTAGACTTGAACAGGGTGGAAAAACTGTTTTTT.

This clonotype occurred many times. The chain uses TRBV7-9 and TRBJ2-5, with 8 positions matching TRBD2. Germline assignment: CDR1 SEHNR and CDR2 FQNEAQ (reference sequence). The J segment lost 4 bases and the V segment lost 4 bases, leaving 2 bases of the junction unmatched. The CDR3 is made up of 13 amino acids. The CDR3 DNA reads TGTGCCAGCAGCTCCACTAGCGGAGAGACCCAGTACTTC. Protein: CASSSTSGETQYF.

This clonotype was seen a handful of times. This sequence joins TRBV20-1 and TRBJ2-7; 7 bases are shared with TRBD1. The CDR3 runs to 14 residues. Trimming took 1 base from V and 4 from J; bases not matched to a gene: 7. CDR1 and CDR2 from the germline V gene are DFQATT and SNEGSKA (reference sequence). CDR3: CSARVETGSYEQYF. Here the CDR3 DNA reads TGCAGTGCTAGAGTCGAGACAGGGTCATACGAGCAGTACTTC.

This clonotype was counted many times. The V gene is TRBV4-1, the J gene TRBJ2-3, with TRBD1 matching over 9 bases. The V segment lost 5 bases and the J segment 5 bases; nucleotides outside the gene matches: 14. Germline V CDR1 and CDR2: MGHRA, YSYEKL. CDR3 length equals 17 residues. The CDR3 DNA sequence: TGCGCCAGCAGCTACGGTACTGGACAGGGGTCTGGAGATACGCAGTATTTT. The encoded protein is CASSYGTGQGSGDTQYF.

This clonotype was seen at least ten times. The chain has TRBV11-2 and TRBJ2-7; the match to TRBD2 covers 8 bases. With V trimmed by 5 bases and J by 2 bases, 8 bases remained unmatched. CDR1 SGHAT and CDR2 FQNNGV come from the germline V gene. This CDR3 spans 15 amino acids. CDR3 sequence: CASSPRGSGTYEQYF. The CDR3 DNA follows: TGTGCCAGCAGCCCCCGAGGTAGCGGGACCTACGAGCAGTACTTC.

This clonotype was observed many times. The CDR3 bases are TGCAGTGCTAGACGGTCGCCGGCCTATGGCTACACCTTC. Encoded protein: CSARRSPAYGYTF. The rearrangement joins TRBV20-1 to TRBJ1-2; no reliable D call. Germline loops: CDR1 DFQATT, CDR2 SNEGSKA (reference sequence). Trimming took off 2 bases at V and 4 bases at J, with 11 bases between the two ends. The CDR3 totals 13 residues.

V and J are TRBV5-4 and TRBJ2-1, with a possible D match to TRBD2 (5 bases). The CDR3 totals 16 residues. CDR1 is SGHNT and CDR2 is YYREEE in the germline V gene (reference sequence). V was clipped by 0 bases and J by 7 bases, with 17 bases between them. The CDR3 here is CASSLAGILGLNEQFF. CDR3 DNA sequence: TGTGCCAGCAGCTTGGCCGGGATTTTAGGACTGAATGAGCAGTTCTTC.

The table lists this clonotype with many counts. The chain employs TRBV20-1 and TRBJ2-7, with D perhaps matching TRBD2 (5 bases). This CDR3 has 15 residues. CDR1 is DFQATT, CDR2 SNEGSKA, per germline (reference sequence). Trimming removed 0 bases at V and 7 bases at J, with 19 bases between. The CDR3 DNA follows: TGCAGTGCTAGAGATCCTGGCGGGTCCCTAAGGGAGCAGTACTTC. This sequence encodes CSARDPGGSLREQYF.